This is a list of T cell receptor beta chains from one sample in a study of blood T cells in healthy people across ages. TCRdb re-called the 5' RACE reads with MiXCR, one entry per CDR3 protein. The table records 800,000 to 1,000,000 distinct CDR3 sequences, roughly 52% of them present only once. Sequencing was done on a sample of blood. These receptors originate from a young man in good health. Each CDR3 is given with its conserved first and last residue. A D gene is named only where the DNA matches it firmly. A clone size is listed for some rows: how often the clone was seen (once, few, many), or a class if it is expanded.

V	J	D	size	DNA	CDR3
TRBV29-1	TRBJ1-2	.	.	TGCAGCGTTGGTAAGAGTAACTATGGCTACACCTTC	CSVGKSNYGYTF
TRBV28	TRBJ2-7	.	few	TGTGCCAGCACCGTGGGGAGGGAGCAGTACTTC	CASTVGREQYF
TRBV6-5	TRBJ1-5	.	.	TGTGCCAGCGACCCAAGGGGAAACGTGCTGCCCCAGCATTTT	CASDPRGNVLPQHF
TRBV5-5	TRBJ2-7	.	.	TGTGCCAGCACCTCTCCAGGGGAGACTTACGAGCAGTACTTC	CASTSPGETYEQYF
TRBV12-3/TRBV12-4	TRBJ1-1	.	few	TGTGCCAGCACTCCACGGGCGGGGACTGAAGCTTTCTTT	CASTPRAGTEAFF
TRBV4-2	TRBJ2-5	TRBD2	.	TGTGCCAGCAGCCAAGATCTAAGCGGGGGACTGAATGAGCAGTACTTC	CASSQDLSGGLNEQYF
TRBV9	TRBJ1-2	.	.	TGTGCCAGCAGCGCGACACCGACAGGAGCCTCCGGCTACACCTTC	CASSATPTGASGYTF
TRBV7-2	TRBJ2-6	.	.	TGTGCCAGCAGCGCCCTAGGGCGGGGTCTAGTCTCTGGGGCCAACGTCCTGACTTTC	CASSALGRGLVSGANVLTF
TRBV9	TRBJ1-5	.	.	TGTGCCAGCATCCCGGATGGGGGCTTCAGCAATCAGCCCCAGCATTTT	CASIPDGGFSNQPQHF
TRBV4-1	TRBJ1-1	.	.	TGCGCCAGCAGCCAAGAGATTGGGGCGAACACTGAAGCTTTCTTT	CASSQEIGANTEAFF
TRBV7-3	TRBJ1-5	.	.	TGTGCCAGCAGATTAAAGCGCGGGGGCCGGGGGGGTCAGCCCCAGCATTTT	CASRLKRGGRGGQPQHF
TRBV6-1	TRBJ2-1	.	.	TGTGCCAGCCCGCACAAGGGGAGGACCTACAATGAGCAGTTCTTC	CASPHKGRTYNEQFF
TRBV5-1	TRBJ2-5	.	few	TGCGCCAGCAGCGGGCGCAGGGGCGACGGGACCCAGTACTTC	CASSGRRGDGTQYF
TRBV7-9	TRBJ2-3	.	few	TGTGCCAGCAGCTTAGACGGGTTGAGACCAGATACGCAGTATTTT	CASSLDGLRPDTQYF
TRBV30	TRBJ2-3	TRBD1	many	TGTGCCTGGAGTGTACTGGACAGGGGCTCAGATACGCAGTATTTT	CAWSVLDRGSDTQYF
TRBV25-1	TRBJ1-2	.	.	TGTGCCAGCGTAGGACAGTCCTATGGCTACACCTTC	CASVGQSYGYTF
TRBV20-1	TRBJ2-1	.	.	TGCAATCTCCGGGGCCCCTACAATGAGCAGTTCTTC	CNLRGPYNEQFF
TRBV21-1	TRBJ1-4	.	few	TGTGCCAGCAGCAAAGAAGTCAGGGGTCTTAATGAAAAACTGTTTTTT	CASSKEVRGLNEKLFF
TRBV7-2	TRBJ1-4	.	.	TGTGCCAGCAGCCCACGGACATATGAAAAACTGTTTTTT	CASSPRTYEKLFF
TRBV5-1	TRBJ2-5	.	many	TGTGCCAGCAGTTTGGGCGGACTCCAAGAGACCCAGTACTTC	CASSLGGLQETQYF
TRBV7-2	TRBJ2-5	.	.	TGTGCCAGCAGCTTAGGTACTTCGGCCCAGTACTTC	CASSLGTSAQYF
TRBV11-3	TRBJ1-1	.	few	TGTGCCAGCAGCCGCGACCGGGGGGTGAACACTGAAGCTTTCTTT	CASSRDRGVNTEAFF
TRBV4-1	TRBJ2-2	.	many	TGCGCCAGCAGCCCCCAGGGCCACACGAACACCGGGGAGCTGTTTTTT	CASSPQGHTNTGELFF
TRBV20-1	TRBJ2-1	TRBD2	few	TGCAGTGCTAGAGATCCCCATTTAGCGGGGGGGCGTAATGAGCAGTTCTTC	CSARDPHLAGGRNEQFF
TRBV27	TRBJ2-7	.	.	TGTGCCAGCAGTTTGTCCTACGGAAACTCCTACGAGCAGTACTTC	CASSLSYGNSYEQYF
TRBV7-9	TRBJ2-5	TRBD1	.	TGTGCCAGCAGCTTCGGGACAGGAGGCGAGACCCAGTACTTC	CASSFGTGGETQYF
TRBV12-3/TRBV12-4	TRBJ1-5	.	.	TGTCCCTTCAATCAGCCCCAGCATTTT	CPFNQPQHF
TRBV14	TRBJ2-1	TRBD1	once	TGTGCCAGCAGCCAAGGACAGGGACGGAGGAGCTCCTACAATGAGCAGTTCTTC	CASSQGQGRRSSYNEQFF
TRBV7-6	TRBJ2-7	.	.	TGTGCCAACAGCCCCGTGACGTTTTCCTACGAGCAGTACTTC	CANSPVTFSYEQYF